This section outlines one T cell receptor (beta chain) sequence together with its context. The germline gene is not matched at one end of the junction; a read error may be the cause. Samples came from patients with localized non-small cell lung adenocarcinoma. Each CDR3 protein gets one entry after TCRdb re-called the PCR reads with MiXCR. The table has approximately 14,000 distinct CDR3 sequences, roughly 48% seen once. The CDR3 has 14 residues. Germline CDR1 and CDR2: MNHNS and SASEGT. This record belongs to a study of CD4 and CD8 cells across lung adenocarcinoma regions. The chain uses TRBV6-1 and TRBJ2-1, with D hard to call. Sequenced sample: CD4+ T cells from the center of a lung tumor. The source of this sequence is a male donor with lung adenocarcinoma. The CD4 and CD8 labels of this study may be unreliable. In nucleotides, the CDR3 is TGTGCCAGCAGTCTGTTTGCGAGCGTCAATAAGCAGTTCTTC. It encodes CASSLFASVNKQFF.